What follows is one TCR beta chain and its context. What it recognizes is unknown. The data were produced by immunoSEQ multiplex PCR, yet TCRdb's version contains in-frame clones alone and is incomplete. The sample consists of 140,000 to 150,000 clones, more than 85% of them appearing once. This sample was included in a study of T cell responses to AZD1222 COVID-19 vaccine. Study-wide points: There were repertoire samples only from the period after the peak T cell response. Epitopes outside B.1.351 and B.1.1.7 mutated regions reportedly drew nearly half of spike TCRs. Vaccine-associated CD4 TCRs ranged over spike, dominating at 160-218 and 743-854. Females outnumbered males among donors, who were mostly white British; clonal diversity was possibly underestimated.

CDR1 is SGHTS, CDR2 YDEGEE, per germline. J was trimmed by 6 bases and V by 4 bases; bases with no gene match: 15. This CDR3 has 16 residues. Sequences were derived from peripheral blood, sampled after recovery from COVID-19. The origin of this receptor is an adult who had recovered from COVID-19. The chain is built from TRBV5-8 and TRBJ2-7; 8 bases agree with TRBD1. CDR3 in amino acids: CASSRPRTGPSGEQYF. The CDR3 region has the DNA TGTGCCAGCAGCAGGCCTCGGACAGGGCCGTCTGGCGAGCAGTACTTC.